One and the same sample provided the 27 T cell receptor beta chains below, sequenced in a study of blood T cell repertoires in COVID-19. The assay was immunoSEQ multiplex PCR, and TCRdb's table has in-frame clones only and misses some. The top ten clones hold 2.5% to 4% of a sample with 150,000 to 200,000 clones, around nine tenths of them seen once. Sample: peripheral blood. These receptors came from a man in his sixties or seventies with acute or convalescent COVID-19.

This clone came up a few times. The chain has TRBV7-8 and TRBJ2-7; D remains unclear. V lost 1 base and J lost 7, with 14 bases in between. The CDR3 spans 14 residues. Germline V lookup: CDR1 SGHVS, CDR2 FQNEAQ. As DNA, the CDR3 is TGTGCCAGCAGCTTAGGTGGGCAGCATGGAGAGCAGTACTTC. This encodes CASSLGGQHGEQYF.

The gene calls are TRBV10-3 and TRBJ2-7, with a possible D match to TRBD1 (6 bases). The germline V gene has CDR1 ENHRY and CDR2 SYGVKD. The CDR3 loop spans 11 amino acids. V lost 11 bases and J lost 4, with 12 bases in between. The CDR3 sequence is CAVKQGYEQYF. As DNA, the CDR3 is TGTGCCGTAAAACAGGGTTACGAGCAGTACTTC.

The chain couples TRBV10-2 to TRBJ2-1; 7 bases map to TRBD2. This CDR3 contains 14 residues. Trimming at V came to 10 bases and at J to 8 bases, leaving 14 bases not matched to a gene. Germline CDR1 and CDR2: WSHSY and SAAADI. In nucleotides, the CDR3 is TGCGCCACCAAGCGGTCCCCTAGCGGCGATGAGCAGTTCTTC. It yields the protein CATKRSPSGDEQFF.

The chain combines TRBV2 with TRBJ2-3, with a tentative D call TRBD2 (7 bases). Germline values: CDR1 SNHLY, CDR2 FYNNEI. V lost 6 bases and J 4 bases, leaving 14 bases between the germline ends. This CDR3 is 14 amino acids long. The CDR3 DNA is TGTGCCAGCAGAGGGGGGGCAGGGGCAGATACGCAGTATTTT. This gives the protein CASRGGAGADTQYF.

The chain links TRBV24-1 to TRBJ1-5; D possibly corresponds to TRBD1 (6 bases). The CDR3 has 16 amino acids. With 10 bases removed from V and 0 bases from J, the gap between germline ends came to 18 bases. The germline V gene has CDR1 KGHDR and CDR2 SFDVKD. DNA for the CDR3: TGTGCCACGCACTCCGGGACACCTTATAGCAATCAGCCCCAGCATTTT. It codes for CATHSGTPYSNQPQHF.

DNA for the CDR3: TGTGCCAGCTCCGGGACAGGGTTCTCCTACAATGAGCAGTTCTTC. Amino acid sequence: CASSGTGFSYNEQFF. V is TRBV18 and J is TRBJ2-1; TRBD1 agrees at 9 bases. CDR1 and CDR2 from the germline V gene are KGHSH and LQKENI. The V and J ends lost 6 bases and 0 bases, in that order; junction bases with no gene match: 3. This CDR3 contains 15 residues.

The chain couples TRBV5-4 to TRBJ2-7; D gene unclear. The V gene lost 3 bases and the J gene lost 1 base, with 11 bases spanning the gap. This CDR3 comprises 14 residues. Germline V gene sequence: CDR1 SGHNT, CDR2 YYREEE (reference sequence). The CDR3 nucleotides read TGTGCCAGCAGCTCCATGTCCTATTCCTACGAGCAGTACTTC. It codes for CASSSMSYSYEQYF.

The chain couples TRBV13 to TRBJ1-3; no clear D. The CDR3 is 12 amino acids. Germline V gene data show CDR1 as PRHDT and CDR2 as FYEKMQ (reference sequence). Trimming shortened V by 5 bases and J by 6 bases, and 8 bases separated the two germline ends. The CDR3 region is CASSRTENTIYF. The CDR3 DNA sequence: TGTGCCAGCAGCCGGACTGAAAACACCATATATTTT.

The chain employs TRBV18 and TRBJ1-1; a possible D gene is TRBD1 (5 bases). Trimming removed 6 bases at V and 1 base at J, with 9 bases between. Germline assignment: CDR1 KGHSH and CDR2 LQKENI. There are 13 residues in the CDR3. CDR3 residues: CASSSGQNTEAFF. In nucleotides, the CDR3 is TGTGCCAGCTCCTCCGGACAGAACACTGAAGCTTTCTTT.

By sample fraction, this clone is medium-sized. The genes are TRBV3-1 (or the pseudogene TRBV3-2) and TRBJ1-2, with TRBD1 matching over 8 bases. CDR1 and CDR2 (germline): LGHDT, YNNKEL (reference sequence). CDR3 size: 14 residues. With V trimmed by 8 bases and J by 7 bases, 12 bases remained unmatched. The CDR3 is CASGTRAGGTGYTF. For the CDR3, the DNA is TGTGCCAGCGGGACCCGGGCAGGGGGCACTGGCTACACCTTC.

This sequence joins TRBV25-1 and TRBJ1-1, with D perhaps matching TRBD1 (6 bases). Trimming removed 6 bases from V and 3 bases from J, with 20 bases in between. Germline V lookup: CDR1 MGHDK, CDR2 SYGVNS. The CDR3 contains 16 residues. The CDR3 here is CASRRGTLGGHTEAFF. For the CDR3, the DNA is TGTGCCAGCAGGCGCGGGACTCTCGGGGGGCACACTGAAGCTTTCTTT.

V and J are TRBV3-1 (or the pseudogene TRBV3-2) and TRBJ2-3; the match to TRBD2 covers 11 bases. CDR1 LGHDT and CDR2 YNNKEL come from the germline V gene (reference sequence). V lost 0 bases to trimming and J lost 4 bases; unmatched junction nucleotides: 6. The CDR3 length is 17 residues. The CDR3 DNA is TGTGCCAGCAGCCAAGATAGGGCTAGCGGGAGGTCAGATACGCAGTATTTT. This translates into CASSQDRASGRSDTQYF.

The chain carries TRBV3-1 (or the pseudogene TRBV3-2) and TRBJ2-7; maybe TRBD2 (6 bases). This CDR3 is 16 amino acids long. CDR1 and CDR2 from the germline V gene are LGHDT and YNNKEL (reference sequence). Trimming left V 6 bases short and J 6 bases short, with 24 bases between. This CDR3 is CASSRGHGGWGCEQYF. CDR3 nucleotide sequence: TGTGCCAGCAGTCGCGGACATGGGGGGTGGGGCTGCGAGCAGTACTTC.

The chain carries TRBV19 and TRBJ2-3, with 9 bases identical to TRBD2. V was clipped by 3 bases and J by 5 bases; unmatched bases: 6. This CDR3 has 15 residues. The germline V gene has CDR1 LNHDA and CDR2 SQIVND (reference sequence). This chain's CDR3 is CASSISREGGDTQYF. The CDR3 nucleotides are TGTGCCAGTAGTATCTCGCGGGAGGGGGGAGATACGCAGTATTTT. The complete variable domain, with remaining parts taken from reference TRBV19 and TRBJ2-3, reads DGGITQSPKYLFRKEGQNVTLSCEQNLNHDAMYWYRQDPGQGLRLIYYSQIVNDFQKGDIAEGYSVSREKKESFPLTVTSAQKNPTAFYLCASSISREGGDTQYFGPGTRLTVL.

This chain uses TRBV9 with TRBJ2-3; D ambiguous. From germline, CDR1 is SGDLS and CDR2 YYNGEE. The CDR3 runs 14 residues. V was clipped by 0 bases and J by 4 bases, with 9 bases between them. CDR3 sequence: CASSVAAGADTQYF. CDR3 sequence (DNA): TGTGCCAGCAGCGTAGCCGCAGGCGCAGATACGCAGTATTTT.

Only a few counts were recorded for this clone. This chain links TRBV10-1 with TRBJ1-4; D is possibly TRBD1 (5 bases). Germline lookup yields CDR1 WNHNN and CDR2 SYGVQD (reference sequence). V lost 1 base and J 8 bases, leaving 11 bases between the germline ends. This CDR3 spans 14 amino acids. CDR3 DNA: TGCGCCAGCAGTGAGTTGGGGCCCCGGGAAAAACTGTTTTTT. Its translation is CASSELGPREKLFF.

This rearrangement joins TRBV7-9 to TRBJ1-1; 7 bases match TRBD1. Germline V gene lookup returns CDR1 SEHNR and CDR2 FQNEAQ (reference sequence). V was clipped by 1 base and J by 11 bases; unmatched bases: 7. The CDR3 covers 13 residues. The CDR3 is CASSLEQGTGAFF. The DNA for the CDR3 is TGTGCCAGCAGCTTAGAACAGGGGACGGGGGCTTTCTTT.

This chain links TRBV7-9 with TRBJ1-4; no reliable D call. Germline V gene data show CDR1 as SEHNR and CDR2 as FQNEAQ (reference sequence). This CDR3 comprises 14 residues. V gave up 8 bases and J gave up 3 bases, with 13 bases separating them. In nucleotides, the CDR3 is TGTGCCAGCGGGCGTTCATCTGCTAATGAAAAACTGTTTTTT. Translated: CASGRSSANEKLFF.

This chain joins TRBV7-2 and TRBJ1-6; no clear D gene. Germline-derived CDR1 and CDR2 are SGHTA and FQGNSA. This CDR3 spans 15 amino acids. V lost 2 bases to trimming and J lost 0 bases, with 5 bases between them. The CDR3 DNA follows: TGTGCCAGCAGCTTATCGGGCTCCTATAATTCACCCCTCCACTTT. Protein product: CASSLSGSYNSPLHF.

The gene calls are TRBV3-1 (or the pseudogene TRBV3-2) and TRBJ2-2; 8 bases are shared with TRBD2. With V trimmed by 4 bases and J by 3 bases, 10 bases remained unmatched. Germline V gives CDR1 LGHDT, CDR2 YNNKEL (reference sequence). CDR3 size: 17 residues. The CDR3 DNA reads TGTGCCAGCAGCCCTGCGGGGGGTAGCGGGTACACCGGGGAGCTGTTTTTT. Translation: CASSPAGGSGYTGELFF.

CDR3 sequence (DNA): TGTGCCAGCAGTTGGGAGGACTCAAACAATGAGCAGTTCTTC. It specifies CASSWEDSNNEQFF. The chain is built from TRBV6-2 or TRBV6-3 and TRBJ2-1; TRBD2 might be the D (6 bases). Germline V gene data show CDR1 as MNHEY and CDR2 as SVGEGT. The length of the CDR3 is 14 residues. V lost 4 bases, J lost 5 bases, and 12 bases lay in between.

V is TRBV5-1 and J is TRBJ2-3; no firm D call. Germline V gives CDR1 SGHRS, CDR2 YFSETQ. Trimming removed 0 bases from V and 0 bases from J, with 8 bases in between. The CDR3 spans 15 residues. This CDR3 reads CASSLAIQSTDTQYF. CDR3 DNA sequence: TGCGCCAGCAGCTTGGCTATTCAAAGCACAGATACGCAGTATTTT.

The chain employs TRBV29-1 and TRBJ2-5; tentative D call: TRBD2 (6 bases). Trimming left V 4 bases short and J 9 bases short, with 12 bases between. CDR3 length equals 11 residues. Germline CDR1 SQVTM, CDR2 ANQGSEA. The CDR3 loop is CSVGLGGAQYF. CDR3 coding DNA: TGCAGCGTTGGGTTGGGCGGGGCCCAGTACTTC.

This CDR3 reads CAWRGQGAYEQYF. The CDR3 DNA sequence: TGTGCCTGGAGGGGACAGGGTGCCTACGAGCAGTACTTC. This chain links TRBV30 with TRBJ2-7, with TRBD1 identical over 9 bases. This CDR3 has 13 amino acids. The V gene's germline CDR1 is GTSNPN and CDR2 SVGIG (reference sequence). With V trimmed by 3 bases and J by 2 bases, 2 bases remained unmatched. Full variable domain (outside the CDR3, taken from reference TRBV30 and TRBJ2-7): SQTIHQWPATLVQPVGSPLSLECTVEGTSNPNLYWYRQAAGRGLQLLFYSVGIGQISSEVPQNLSASRPQDRQFILSSKKLLLSDSGFYLCAWRGQGAYEQYFGPGTRLTVT.

The V gene is TRBV7-2, the J gene TRBJ2-7; D gene unclear. Trimming stripped 1 base from V and 3 bases from J, with 13 bases between. The CDR3 has 15 amino acids. Per the germline V gene, CDR1 is SGHTA and CDR2 is FQGNSA. CDR3 coding DNA: TGTGCCAGCAGCTTAGTGGCAGTTACCGACTACGAGCAGTACTTC. Amino acids: CASSLVAVTDYEQYF. The full variable domain, with the rest looked up from reference TRBV7-2 and TRBJ2-7, is GAGVSQSPSNKVTEKGKDVELRCDPISGHTALYWYRQSLGQGLEFLIYFQGNSAPDKSGLPSDRFSAERTGGSVSTLTIQRTQQEDSAVYLCASSLVAVTDYEQYFGPGTRLTVT.

This clone was observed a few times. The V call is TRBV5-1, the J call TRBJ2-2; possibly TRBD2 for D (6 bases). Germline V lookup: CDR1 SGHRS, CDR2 YFSETQ. Deletions cut 1 base from V and 2 bases from J, with 9 bases between. The CDR3 has 15 residues. This chain's CDR3 is CASSLLGTNTGELFF. The CDR3 DNA follows: TGCGCCAGCAGCTTGTTAGGGACTAACACCGGGGAGCTGTTTTTT.

The chain is built from TRBV12-3 or TRBV12-4 and TRBJ2-3, with TRBD2 as a possible D gene (5 bases). Trimming left V 0 bases short and J 11 bases short, with 12 bases between. There are 13 residues in the CDR3. Written as DNA, the CDR3 is TGTGCCAGCAGTTTAGCGGGAGTGGTTATGCAGTATTTT. Protein sequence: CASSLAGVVMQYF.